The 7 T cell receptor beta chains listed next were all sequenced from one sample in a study of blood T cell repertoires in COVID-19. TCRdb's table, derived via immunoSEQ multiplex PCR, lists solely in-frame clones and lacks some. The sample yields 150,000 or so clones, 60% to 80% seen once. Sequenced: peripheral blood. The receptors here all came from a woman aged 70-85 years with acute or convalescent COVID-19.

This rearrangement joins TRBV24-1 to TRBJ2-2; D not resolved. The CDR3 spans 14 residues. The ends were cut back, 1 base at V and 1 base at J, with 3 bases in the middle. Germline CDR1 is KGHDR and CDR2 is SFDVKD. CDR3 residues: CATSDLQNTGELFF. CDR3 DNA sequence: TGTGCCACCAGTGATTTACAGAACACCGGGGAGCTGTTTTTT.

The rearrangement joins TRBV4-2 to TRBJ2-7; the D gene is possibly TRBD2 (5 bases). CDR1 is LGHNA, CDR2 YNFKEQ, per germline. The CDR3 contains 13 residues. Trimming cost V 2 bases and J 4 bases, with 9 bases left between them. The DNA for the CDR3 is TGTGCCAGCAGCCAACTAGCTGGGTACGAGCAGTACTTC. Protein product: CASSQLAGYEQYF.

This clone has at least ten counts. CDR3 nucleotide sequence: TGTGCCATCAGAGGGGAGGACAGGGCAAAGGGAAACACTGAAGCTTTCTTT. As protein: CAIRGEDRAKGNTEAFF. The chain employs TRBV10-3 and TRBJ1-1, with TRBD1 identical over 8 bases. There are 17 residues in the CDR3. Germline V gene data show CDR1 as ENHRY and CDR2 as SYGVKD. After removal of 6 bases from V and 2 bases from J, the junction contained 14 bases not matched to a gene.

This chain uses TRBV6-1 with TRBJ1-4; D remains ambiguous. From germline, CDR1 is MNHNS and CDR2 SASEGT. V was shortened by 2 bases and J by 6 bases, with 7 bases between the two germline ends. The CDR3 runs 13 residues. CDR3 amino acids: CASSERRDEKLFF. CDR3 nucleotides: TGTGCCAGCAGTGAACGGAGAGATGAAAAACTGTTTTTT.

The chain uses TRBV5-1 and TRBJ2-3, with a possible D match to TRBD2 (8 bases). Germline assignment: CDR1 SGHRS and CDR2 YFSETQ. V gave up 2 bases and J gave up 0 bases, with 25 bases separating them. This CDR3 spans 20 amino acids. The CDR3 spells CASSFNRGEASGLSTDTQYF. In DNA form, the CDR3 reads TGCGCCAGCAGCTTCAACAGGGGAGAGGCTAGCGGGCTTAGCACAGATACGCAGTATTTT.

The CDR3 loop reads CASARGELEKLFF. The CDR3 DNA sequence: TGTGCCAGCGCAAGGGGCGAGCTTGAAAAACTGTTTTTT. J is TRBJ1-4 and V is TRBV18, with D possibly matching TRBD1 (5 bases). V was cut by 8 bases and J by 7 bases, with 14 bases left in between. The CDR3 spans 13 residues. Germline-derived CDR1 and CDR2 are KGHSH and LQKENI. Drawing the rest from reference TRBV18 and TRBJ1-4, the complete variable domain is NAGVMQNPRHLVRRRGQEARLRCSPMKGHSHVYWYRQLPEEGLKFMVYLQKENIIDESGMPKERFSAEFPKEGPSILRIQQVVRGDSAAYFCASARGELEKLFFGSGTQLSVL.

The rearrangement joins TRBV27 to TRBJ2-1; D is uncertain. CDR3 length: 16 amino acids. CDR1 and CDR2 from the germline V gene are MNHEY and SMNVEV (reference sequence). Trimming stripped 3 bases from V and 0 bases from J, with 12 bases between. The CDR3 sequence is CASSLVDGPSYNEQFF. The CDR3 DNA reads TGTGCCAGCAGTTTGGTGGATGGGCCCTCCTACAATGAGCAGTTCTTC.